This T cell receptor (beta chain) stems from a study of blood T cell repertoires in COVID-19. Sequencing was performed with immunoSEQ multiplex PCR; in TCRdb, only in-frame clones are kept and a portion is missing. This repertoire shows around 100,000 clones, approximately 88% found once; its top ten account for about 6%. The receptor was derived from an older woman with acute or convalescent COVID-19. What was sequenced was peripheral blood.

The DNA of the CDR3 is TGTGCCAGTACCGGGACATTCACTGAAGCTTTCTTT. Translated: CASTGTFTEAFF. V and J are TRBV19 and TRBJ1-1; a possible D gene is TRBD1 (6 bases). Germline CDR1 LNHDA, CDR2 SQIVND (reference sequence). V lost 7 bases to trimming and J lost 4 bases, with 10 bases between them. The CDR3 sequence is 12 residues long.